The sequence of this TCR beta chain was determined in a study of radiotherapy plus CTLA-4 blockade in lung cancer. Enrolled patients, whose metastatic non-small-cell lung cancer was chemo-refractory, received focal radiation plus CTLA-4 blockade with ipilimumab. The data were produced by immunoSEQ multiplex PCR, yet TCRdb's version contains in-frame clones alone and is incomplete. The sample lists about 110,000 clones, more than 75% occurring once. CDR3 length equals 15 residues. V lost 6 bases and J lost 10, with 19 bases in between. Germline values: CDR1 SNHLY, CDR2 FYNNEI. Remarks on this clone: Its antigen is as yet unknown.

General observations from the study: Early clone dynamics of blood T cells, plus interferon-beta, reportedly predicted response best.

This sequence originates from a human donor with non-small cell lung cancer that progressed on radiotherapy plus ipilimumab. Some clones in this sample may be carry-over from other donors' samples. The chain recombines TRBV2 with TRBJ1-6; tentatively, D is TRBD1 (6 bases). This specimen was peripheral blood, taken from a patient treated with radiotherapy plus ipilimumab. CDR3 nucleotide sequence: TGTGCCAGCAGCGTCGAGGGCAGGGGAGAATCACCCCTCCACTTT. Translated: CASSVEGRGESPLHF.